This T cell receptor (beta chain) comes out of a study of regulatory T cells in long-lasting Graves disease. Arm-PCR with iRepertoire HTBI primers amplified the CDR3 regions for these TCR beta libraries. TCRdb called the multiplex PCR reads again in MiXCR, with one record for every CDR3 protein. Found here are roughly 610,000 distinct CDR3 sequences, more than 15% of them singletons; the top ten hold 9.5% to 15%. The table lists this clonotype with many counts. The germline gives CDR1 SQVTM, CDR2 ANQGSEA. The V segment lost 2 bases and the J segment 7 bases; nucleotides outside the gene matches: 10. This CDR3 has 14 amino acids. Time point: newly diagnosed GD, antithyroid drugs for less than 3 months. From RNA extracted from PBMCs, the TCR library was made. The data also belong to a second study, concerning T cells in Graves' hyperthyroidism and ophthalmopathy.

This sequence originates from a man between 18 and 35 years old with Graves disease. Sample: peripheral blood mononuclear cells (PBMCs), taken at new diagnosis, from a patient treated with antithyroid drugs. This chain uses TRBV29-1 with TRBJ2-7; 8 positions agree with TRBD1. DNA of the CDR3: TGCAGCGTTGAAAACCCGGACAGGGAGTGGGAGCAGTACTTC. It is translated as CSVENPDREWEQYF.